This T cell receptor beta chain appears in the sequencing data of a study of T cells after yellow fever vaccination. On this clonotype: Its antigen is currently unknown.

Points from the study as a whole: Contamination of FACS-sorted repertoires by abundant clonotypes from the bulk population could occur.

TCRdb reprocessed the 5' RACE reads via MiXCR and lists one record per CDR3 protein. The sample consists of approximately 510,000 distinct CDR3 sequences, about a fifth of them appearing once. Germline assignment: CDR1 MGHDK and CDR2 SYGVNS. With 5 bases clipped from V and 6 bases from J, the junction kept 7 bases outside the gene matches. This CDR3 comprises 16 residues. The chain uses TRBV25-1 and TRBJ2-3; 14 bases match TRBD2. Here the sequenced sample was PBMCs, taken 21 days after the first yellow fever vaccination. This TCR was sampled from a man aged 18 to 30 who received the YFV17D yellow fever vaccine. The CDR3 bases are TGTGCCAGCAGTTCACTAAGGACTAGCGGGGGGGATACGCAGTATTTT. This translates into CASSSLRTSGGDTQYF.